This T cell receptor beta chain derives from a study of blood T cell repertoires in COVID-19. About the research overall: The United States, Italy and Spain provided the acute and convalescent COVID-19 samples.

The V and J ends lost 1 base and 0 bases respectively, with 9 bases between them. The germline gives CDR1 MGHRA, CDR2 YSYEKL. The CDR3 runs 16 residues. This clone qualifies as medium-sized. The authors' processing: Quantification of nucleated cells was approximated via reference gene primer amplification. Produced via immunoSEQ multiplex PCR; TCRdb's table is partial and in-frame only. D and trimming were read from the DNA, whereas the V and J calls and clone size are those reported in that table. This sample has some 100,000 clones, with approximately 90% found just once. This chain links TRBV4-1 with TRBJ2-2; D call uncertain. Source material: peripheral blood. The TCR sequence derives from a man in his sixties with acute or convalescent COVID-19. The CDR3 DNA is TGCGCCAGCAGCCAAGCTCACAGTCCGAACACCGGGGAGCTGTTTTTT. It is translated as CASSQAHSPNTGELFF.